The sequence of this T cell receptor beta chain was determined in a study of pediatric ulcerative colitis. General study points: Repertoires came from total lymphocyte DNA, so rare subsets like regulatory T cells may be missed. Clonal expansions reduced rectal repertoire diversity in acute severe colitis.

During colonoscopy, one to two rectal pinch biopsies were collected. The assay was run at survey level. Each sample received Survey-level depth of up to 500,000 reads. The assay was immunoSEQ multiplex PCR, and TCRdb's table has in-frame clones only and misses some. The sample consists of 20,000 to 25,000 clones, 71% of them appearing once. This clone was observed a few times. No antigen is known for it. Trimming took off 4 bases at V and 6 bases at J, with 18 bases between the two ends. The germline CDR1 and CDR2 sequences are MNHEY and SVGAGI. This CDR3 spans 15 amino acids. The receptor was isolated from a boy aged 5-17 years with severe ulcerative colitis. Sequenced input: gut tissue. This rearrangement joins TRBV6-5 to TRBJ1-2; D uncertain. The CDR3 DNA reads as TGTGCCAGCAGTTTTAAACCGGGCCTGACCCATGGCTACACCTTC. Its translation is CASSFKPGLTHGYTF.